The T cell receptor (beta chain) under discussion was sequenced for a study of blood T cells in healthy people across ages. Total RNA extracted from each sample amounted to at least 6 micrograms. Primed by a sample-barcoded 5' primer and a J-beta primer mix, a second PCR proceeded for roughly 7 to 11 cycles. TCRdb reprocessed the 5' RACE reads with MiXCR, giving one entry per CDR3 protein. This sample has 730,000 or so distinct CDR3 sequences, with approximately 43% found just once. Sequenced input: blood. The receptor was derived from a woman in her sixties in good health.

In nucleotides, the CDR3 is TGTGCCAGCAGTTTAAATCCAGGCCCCTACGAGCAGTACTTC. Its protein product is CASSLNPGPYEQYF. This chain joins TRBV12-3 or TRBV12-4 and TRBJ2-7, with D unresolved. Deletions cut 2 bases from V and 2 bases from J, with 10 bases between. This CDR3 comprises 14 residues.